The present T cell receptor beta chain was sequenced within a study of blood T cells in healthy people across ages. General study points: Per million T cells, TCR beta diversity dropped roughly linearly as age increased. TCR beta diversity tracked closely with naive T cell percentage.

CDR1 and CDR2 (germline): KGHDR, SFDVKD. The V and J ends lost 3 bases and 7 bases respectively, with 18 bases between them. This CDR3 is built from 15 residues. The authors ran a second PCR of about 6 to 11 cycles using a sample-barcoded 5' primer and a J-beta primer mix. Tagging of each cDNA molecule was performed by a template-switch adaptor with 12 random nucleotides. TCRdb redid the calling of the 5' RACE reads with MiXCR, one entry per CDR3 protein. The sample lists some 1.5 million distinct CDR3 sequences; 42% were seen once. This clonotype has a handful of counts. As yet, its antigen is unknown.

Sequencing used blood. The chain joins TRBV24-1 to TRBJ2-7, with a weak D call TRBD1 (6 bases). This receptor was obtained from a woman between 18 and 29 years old in good health. This CDR3 is CATSDTPSGVNEQYF. The DNA for the CDR3 is TGTGCCACCAGTGATACTCCTTCAGGGGTCAATGAGCAGTACTTC.